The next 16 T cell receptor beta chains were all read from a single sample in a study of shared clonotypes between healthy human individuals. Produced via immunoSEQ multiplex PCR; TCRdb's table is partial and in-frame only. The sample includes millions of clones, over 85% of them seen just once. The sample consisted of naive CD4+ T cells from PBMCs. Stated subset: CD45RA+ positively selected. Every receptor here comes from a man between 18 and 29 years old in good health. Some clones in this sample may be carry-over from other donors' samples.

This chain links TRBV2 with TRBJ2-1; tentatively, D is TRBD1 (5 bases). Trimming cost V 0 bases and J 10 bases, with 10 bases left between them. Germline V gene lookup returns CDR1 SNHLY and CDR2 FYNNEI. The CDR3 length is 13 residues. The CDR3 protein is CASSEAVQGEQFF. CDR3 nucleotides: TGTGCCAGCAGTGAAGCAGTTCAGGGAGAGCAGTTCTTC.

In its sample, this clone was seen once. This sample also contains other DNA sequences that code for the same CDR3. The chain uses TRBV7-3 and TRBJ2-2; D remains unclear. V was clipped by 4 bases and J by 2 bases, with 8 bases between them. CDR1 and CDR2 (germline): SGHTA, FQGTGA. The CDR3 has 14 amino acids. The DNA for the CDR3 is TGTGCCAGCAGCTCCGGTCCAAACACCGGGGAGCTGTTTTTT. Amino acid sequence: CASSSGPNTGELFF.

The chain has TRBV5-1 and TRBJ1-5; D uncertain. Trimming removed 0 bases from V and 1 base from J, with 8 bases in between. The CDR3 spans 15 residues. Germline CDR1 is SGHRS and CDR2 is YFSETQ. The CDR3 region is CASSLGVNSNQPQHF. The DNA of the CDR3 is TGCGCCAGCAGCTTGGGGGTTAACAGCAATCAGCCCCAGCATTTT.

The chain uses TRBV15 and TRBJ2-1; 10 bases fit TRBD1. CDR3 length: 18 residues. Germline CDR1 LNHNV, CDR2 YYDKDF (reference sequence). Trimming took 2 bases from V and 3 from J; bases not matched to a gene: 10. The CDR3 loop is CATSRLPGQGLSYNEQFF. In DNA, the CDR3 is TGTGCCACCAGCAGATTACCGGGACAGGGGTTAAGCTACAATGAGCAGTTCTTC.

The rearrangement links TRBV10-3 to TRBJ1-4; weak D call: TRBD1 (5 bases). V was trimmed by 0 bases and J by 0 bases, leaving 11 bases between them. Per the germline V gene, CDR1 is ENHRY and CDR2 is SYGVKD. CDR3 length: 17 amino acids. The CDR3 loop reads CAISESRGSTTNEKLFF. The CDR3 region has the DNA TGTGCCATCAGTGAGTCTCGGGGGAGTACAACTAATGAAAAACTGTTTTTT.

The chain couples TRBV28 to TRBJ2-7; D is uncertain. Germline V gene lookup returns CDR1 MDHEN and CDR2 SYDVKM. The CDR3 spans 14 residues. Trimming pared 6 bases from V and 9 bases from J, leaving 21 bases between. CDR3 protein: CASSDPGLRSGQYF. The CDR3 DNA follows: TGTGCCAGCAGCGACCCGGGTCTTCGTTCCGGGCAGTACTTC.

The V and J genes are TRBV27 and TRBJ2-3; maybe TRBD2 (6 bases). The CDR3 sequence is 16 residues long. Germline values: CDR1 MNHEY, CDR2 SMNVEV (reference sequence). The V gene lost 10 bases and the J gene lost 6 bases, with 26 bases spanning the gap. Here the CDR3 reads CATKTRQEGPLDTQYF. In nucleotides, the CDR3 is TGTGCCACAAAAACCAGGCAGGAGGGGCCGTTGGATACGCAGTATTTT.

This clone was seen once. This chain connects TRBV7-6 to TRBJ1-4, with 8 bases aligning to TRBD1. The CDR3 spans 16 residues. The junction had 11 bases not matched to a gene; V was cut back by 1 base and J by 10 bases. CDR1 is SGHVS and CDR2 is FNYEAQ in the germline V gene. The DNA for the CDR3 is TGTGCCAGCAGCTTAGAGGGTACAGGGGGTTTGCGAAAACTGTTTTTT. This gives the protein CASSLEGTGGLRKLFF.

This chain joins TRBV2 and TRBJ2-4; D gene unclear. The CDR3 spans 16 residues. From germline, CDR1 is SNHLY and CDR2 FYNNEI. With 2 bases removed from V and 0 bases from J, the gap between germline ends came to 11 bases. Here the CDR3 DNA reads TGTGCCAGCAGTGAATCCCAGAACTCAGCCAAAAACATTCAGTACTTC. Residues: CASSESQNSAKNIQYF.

The DNA of the CDR3 is TGTGCCAGCACCTTGGGGCTGCGGGAATATGGCGAGCAGTACTTC. This sequence encodes CASTLGLREYGEQYF. The J gene is TRBJ2-7, the V gene TRBV7-2; the D gene is possibly TRBD2 (6 bases). Looked up from germline, CDR1 is SGHTA and CDR2 is FQGNSA. With 7 bases removed from V and 6 bases from J, the gap between germline ends came to 22 bases. The CDR3 contains 15 residues.

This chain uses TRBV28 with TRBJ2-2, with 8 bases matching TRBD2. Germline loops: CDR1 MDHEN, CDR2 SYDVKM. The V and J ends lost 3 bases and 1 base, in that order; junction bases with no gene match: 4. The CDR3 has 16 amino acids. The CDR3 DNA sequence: TGTGCCAGCAGTTTCGGTAGCGGGATGAACACCGGGGAGCTGTTTTTT. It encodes CASSFGSGMNTGELFF. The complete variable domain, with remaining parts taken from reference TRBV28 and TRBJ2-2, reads DVKVTQSSRYLVKRTGEKVFLECVQDMDHENMFWYRQDPGLGLRLIYFSYDVKMKEKGDIPEGYSVSREKKERFSLILESASTNQTSMYLCASSFGSGMNTGELFFGEGSRLTVL.

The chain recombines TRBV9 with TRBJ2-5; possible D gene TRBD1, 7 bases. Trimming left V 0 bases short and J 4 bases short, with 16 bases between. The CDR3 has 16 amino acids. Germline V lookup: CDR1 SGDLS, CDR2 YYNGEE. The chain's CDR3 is CASSVATGRGPETQYF. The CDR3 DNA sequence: TGTGCCAGCAGCGTAGCGACAGGGCGGGGCCCAGAGACCCAGTACTTC.

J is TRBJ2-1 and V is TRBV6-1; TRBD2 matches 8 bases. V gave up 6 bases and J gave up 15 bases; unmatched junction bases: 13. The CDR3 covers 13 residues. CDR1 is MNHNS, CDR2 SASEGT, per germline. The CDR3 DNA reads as TGTGCCAGCAGCGATATGCCGGGGACTAGGATGTTCTTC. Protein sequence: CASSDMPGTRMFF.

The CDR3 sequence is CASSDSLLGGTQYF. In nucleotides, the CDR3 is TGTGCCAGCAGTGATAGCCTTTTGGGTGGCACGCAGTATTTT. The J gene is TRBJ2-3, the V gene TRBV6-1; no reliable D call. CDR1 and CDR2 from the germline V gene are MNHNS and SASEGT. This CDR3 spans 14 amino acids. V lost 3 bases to trimming and J lost 9 bases, with 16 bases between them.

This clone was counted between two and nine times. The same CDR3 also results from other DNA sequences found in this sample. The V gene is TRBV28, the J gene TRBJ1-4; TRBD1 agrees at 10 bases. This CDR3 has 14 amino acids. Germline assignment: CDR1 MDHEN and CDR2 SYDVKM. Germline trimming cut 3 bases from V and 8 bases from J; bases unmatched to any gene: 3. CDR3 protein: CASSLTGGREKLFF. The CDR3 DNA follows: TGTGCCAGCAGTTTGACAGGGGGCCGCGAAAAACTGTTTTTT.

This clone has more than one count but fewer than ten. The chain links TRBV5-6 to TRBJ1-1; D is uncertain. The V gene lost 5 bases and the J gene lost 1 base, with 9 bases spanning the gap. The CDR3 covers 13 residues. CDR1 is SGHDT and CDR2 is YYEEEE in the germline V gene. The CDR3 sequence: CASRGGRNTEAFF. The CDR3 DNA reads TGTGCCAGCAGGGGCGGAAGGAACACTGAAGCTTTCTTT.